This T cell receptor (beta chain) was observed in a study of regulatory T cells in long-lasting Graves disease. From germline, CDR1 is SQVTM and CDR2 ANQGSEA. V lost 0 bases and J 3 bases, leaving 0 bases between the germline ends. CDR3 length equals 10 residues. Both iRepertoire HTBI primers and Arm-PCR of CDR3 regions were used to build the TCR beta libraries. TCRdb passed the multiplex PCR reads through MiXCR, listing each CDR3 protein once. The sample consists of about 660,000 distinct CDR3 sequences, 25% to 35% of them appearing once. The time point is: persistent/refractory GD, antithyroid drugs over 5 years with positive TRAb. PBMC-derived RNA was used for the TCR library. In this sample, this clonotype turned up a few times.

The sequence derives from a female donor with Graves disease. The sequenced sample was peripheral blood mononuclear cells (PBMCs), obtained when the disease was refractory, from a patient treated with antithyroid drugs. The V call is TRBV29-1, the J call TRBJ2-7; no firm D call. CDR3 DNA: TGCAGCGTTGAAGACTACGAGCAGTACTTC. Residues: CSVEDYEQYF.